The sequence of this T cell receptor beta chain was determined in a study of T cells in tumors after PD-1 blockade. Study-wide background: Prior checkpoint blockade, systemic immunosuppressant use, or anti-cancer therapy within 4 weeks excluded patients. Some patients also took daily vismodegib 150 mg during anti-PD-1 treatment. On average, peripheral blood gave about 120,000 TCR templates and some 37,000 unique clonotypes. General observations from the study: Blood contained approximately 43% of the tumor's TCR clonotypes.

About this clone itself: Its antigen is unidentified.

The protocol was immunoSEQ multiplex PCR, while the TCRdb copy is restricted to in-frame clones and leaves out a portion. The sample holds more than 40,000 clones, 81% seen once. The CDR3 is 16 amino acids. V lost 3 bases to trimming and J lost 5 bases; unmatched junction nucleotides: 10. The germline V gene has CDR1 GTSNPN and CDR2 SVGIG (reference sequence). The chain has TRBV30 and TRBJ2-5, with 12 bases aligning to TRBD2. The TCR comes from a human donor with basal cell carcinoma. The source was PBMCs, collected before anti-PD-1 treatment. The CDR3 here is CAWRRGLAGGWETQYF. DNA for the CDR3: TGTGCCTGGAGGAGGGGGCTAGCGGGGGGGTGGGAGACCCAGTACTTC.